This T cell receptor beta chain was recovered during a study of shared clonotypes between healthy human individuals. V dropped 4 bases and J dropped 8 bases, with 26 bases sitting between them. This CDR3 contains 18 residues. Germline CDR1 is MNHNS and CDR2 is SASEGT. This table comes from immunoSEQ multiplex PCR, and its TCRdb copy is limited to in-frame clones, with some not included. This table has about 690,000 clones, roughly 88% appearing once. Sequencing was done on a sample of memory CD8+ T cells from PBMCs. Subset noted: CD45RO+ cells pooled with CCR7-negative TemRA cells. The chain links TRBV6-1 to TRBJ1-4; D gene ambiguous. This clonotype was sampled from a man between 18 and 35 years old in good health. Some clones in this sample may be carry-over from other donors' samples. The CDR3 is CASSGITGPKTFNEKLFF. The CDR3 nucleotides read TGTGCCAGCAGTGGTATAACCGGGCCAAAGACCTTCAACGAAAAACTGTTTTTT.